This T cell receptor (beta chain) was recovered during a study of human T cells and chemical hapten exposure. General study points: Versus controls, expanded TCRs had significantly more large CDR3 similarity clusters. Unchanged with DPC sensitization were TCRs above 1 in 1000 frequency.

Per the germline V gene, CDR1 is DFQATT and CDR2 is SNEGSKA (reference sequence). There are 13 residues in the CDR3. V was trimmed by 2 bases and J by 4 bases, leaving 8 bases between them. The library attached unique molecular identifiers to individual cDNA molecules. TCRdb analysed the RACE reads with MiXCR anew, one entry per CDR3 protein. Of approximately 82,000 distinct CDR3 sequences listed, roughly 10% are singletons. Time point denoted: patch test 1, 2 weeks after DPC sensitization. Treatment indicated: therapeutic diphenylcyclopropenone sensitization with weekly scalp DPC. The starting material, unfractionated whole blood, was used for total RNA extraction. This clonotype was counted only a few times. The target antigen is unknown.

V usage is TRBV20-1 and J usage is TRBJ2-2, with D perhaps TRBD1 (6 bases). The source of this sequence is a man aged 40-49 years with alopecia areata. Some clones in this sample may be carry-over from other donors' samples. The source was whole blood, collected in connection with sensitization to the hapten diphenylcyclopropenone (DPC). CDR3 amino acids: CSARTGSTGELFF. CDR3 bases: TGCAGTGCTAGAACAGGGTCCACCGGGGAGCTGTTTTTT.